Many counts were recorded for the clone carrying this T cell receptor (beta chain). What it recognizes is unknown. The record originates from a study of Graves' ophthalmopathy and Graves' hyperthyroidism. Overall study results and limits: Detected in blood as well were most expanded thyroid clonotypes with frequency above 0.001.

Amplified TCR beta CDR3 regions were obtained using RNA transcripts as template. The first round was an RT-PCR with HTBI primers, and the second round was a multiplex PCR. TCRdb processed the multiplex PCR reads anew with MiXCR; each CDR3 protein has one entry. The sample holds 300,000 to 350,000 distinct CDR3 sequences, 15% to 20% seen once. This CDR3 has 14 amino acids. Germline-derived CDR1 and CDR2 are LGHDT and YNNKEL (reference sequence). The V and J ends lost 7 bases and 6 bases, in that order; junction bases with no gene match: 9. The sequencing input was peripheral blood. The chain couples TRBV3-1 to TRBJ2-7; 10 bases are a match to TRBD1. The source is an adult man with Graves' ophthalmopathy. For the CDR3, the DNA is TGTGCCAGCAACCACCGGGACAGGGGAGGCGAGCAGTACTTC. Residues: CASNHRDRGGEQYF.